The 24 T cell receptor beta chains below all came from one sample that was sequenced in a study of blood T cells in healthy people across ages. Combining a sample-barcoded 5' primer with a J-beta primer mix, a second PCR ran for roughly 7 to 12 cycles. Each CDR3 protein is one row after TCRdb ran MiXCR on the 5' RACE reads. The sample holds 700,000 to 900,000 distinct CDR3 sequences, 50% to 65% seen once. Sequenced material: blood. These receptors came from an elderly man in good health.

This clonotype has a handful of counts. The gene calls are TRBV12-3 or TRBV12-4 and TRBJ2-1; TRBD2 aligns across 11 bases. With V trimmed by 2 bases and J by 4 bases, 13 bases remained unmatched. CDR3 length: 19 amino acids. This chain's CDR3 is CASSLLLAGGPSLYNEQFF. For the CDR3, the DNA is TGTGCCAGCAGTTTATTGTTAGCGGGAGGGCCCTCCCTTTACAATGAGCAGTTCTTC.

This clonotype has only a few counts. The V and J genes are TRBV24-1 and TRBJ2-3, with 7 bases fitting TRBD2. The CDR3 sequence is 13 residues long. J was trimmed by 3 bases and V by 9 bases; bases with no gene match: 5. Germline CDR1 and CDR2: KGHDR and SFDVKD. The CDR3 coding sequence is TGTGCCACCGGAGCGGGATCGACAGATACGCAGTATTTT. It is translated as CATGAGSTDTQYF.

The chain combines TRBV29-1 with TRBJ2-7; 9 bases align to TRBD1. V lost 7 bases to trimming and J lost 6 bases; unmatched junction nucleotides: 7. From germline, CDR1 is SQVTM and CDR2 ANQGSEA. The CDR3 is 12 residues long. CDR3 amino acids: CSARDREAEQYF. The DNA for the CDR3 is TGCAGCGCCCGGGACAGGGAGGCCGAGCAGTACTTC.

This clonotype was recorded once. The J gene is TRBJ2-7, the V gene TRBV5-1; no definite D call. V dropped 4 bases and J dropped 0 bases, with 8 bases sitting between them. The CDR3 has 13 amino acids. The V gene's germline CDR1 is SGHRS and CDR2 YFSETQ. The CDR3 region has the DNA TGCGCCAGCAGCCACGACAACTCCTACGAGCAGTACTTC. Amino acids: CASSHDNSYEQYF.

This chain connects TRBV6-1 to TRBJ1-2; TRBD1 might be the D (5 bases). Trimming cost V 2 bases and J 3 bases, with 10 bases left between them. There are 14 residues in the CDR3. The germline gives CDR1 MNHNS, CDR2 SASEGT. The CDR3 nucleotides are TGTGCCAGCAGTGAATCAGGGTCCTACTATGGCTACACCTTC. Protein sequence: CASSESGSYYGYTF.

The chain combines TRBV4-2 with TRBJ2-1; D is possibly TRBD2 (6 bases). The CDR3 sequence is 17 residues long. V lost 0 bases and J 7 bases, leaving 19 bases between the germline ends. CDR1 LGHNA and CDR2 YNFKEQ come from the germline V gene. The CDR3 region is CASSQDLLGSSDNEQFF. CDR3 in DNA: TGTGCCAGCAGCCAAGATCTCCTCGGGAGTAGTGATAATGAGCAGTTCTTC.

The genes are TRBV25-1 and TRBJ2-4; D might be TRBD1 (5 bases). Gene TRBJ2-5 matches the end of the DNA better, so the J call may be wrong. CDR3 length equals 16 residues. Germline CDR1 and CDR2: MGHDK and SYGVNS. CDR3: CASSEPGHPLQETQYF. DNA for the CDR3: TGTGCCAGCAGTGAACCCGGACACCCGTTGCAAGAGACCCAGTACTTC.

The chain employs TRBV27 and TRBJ2-1; 7 bases are shared with TRBD2. The CDR3 is 13 amino acids. V gave up 4 bases and J gave up 7 bases; unmatched junction bases: 4. Germline CDR1 is MNHEY and CDR2 is SMNVEV (reference sequence). The DNA for the CDR3 is TGTGCCAGCAGTTGGGGGGGATGGAATGAGCAGTTCTTC. This gives the protein CASSWGGWNEQFF.

This chain connects TRBV5-1 to TRBJ2-7; 7 nucleotides match TRBD1. The CDR3 extends over 15 amino acids. V shed 1 base, J shed 6 bases, and the junction held 10 bases outside the gene matches. Germline-derived CDR1 and CDR2 are SGHRS and YFSETQ. As DNA, the CDR3 is TGCGCCAGCAGCTTGTTTGAGACAGGGCAGCGCGAGCAGTACTTC. Translation gives CASSLFETGQREQYF.

The chain is built from TRBV7-2 and TRBJ2-1, with TRBD2 matching over 14 bases. The CDR3 consists of 14 residues. V dropped 6 bases and J dropped 7; count of bases not matched to a gene: 2. Germline V gene data show CDR1 as SGHTA and CDR2 as FQGNSA. In DNA form, the CDR3 reads TGTGCCAGCAGGGGGACTAGCGGGAGAAATGAGCAGTTCTTC. Residues: CASRGTSGRNEQFF. The variable domain in full, with the rest retrieved from reference TRBV7-2 and TRBJ2-1, is GAGVSQSPSNKVTEKGKDVELRCDPISGHTALYWYRQSLGQGLEFLIYFQGNSAPDKSGLPSDRFSAERTGGSVSTLTIQRTQQEDSAVYLCASRGTSGRNEQFFGPGTRLTVL.

The chain combines TRBV29-1 with TRBJ2-3; D not resolved. CDR3 length: 11 residues. In germline, CDR1 is SQVTM, CDR2 ANQGSEA. The V end was cut by 6 bases, the J end by 14 bases, with 18 bases between. CDR3 protein: CSVDQIGYAYF. The CDR3 nucleotides are TGCAGCGTCGATCAGATTGGATACGCGTATTTT.

The chain combines TRBV5-1 with TRBJ2-1; D tentatively reads TRBD1 or TRBD2 (5 bases each). V was clipped by 0 bases and J by 4 bases, with 14 bases between them. Germline-derived CDR1 and CDR2 are SGHRS and YFSETQ. This CDR3 spans 16 amino acids. CDR3 DNA: TGCGCCAGCAGCTTGGTGGAGGCCTGGGGGTACAATGAGCAGTTCTTC. Translated: CASSLVEAWGYNEQFF.

The chain employs TRBV9 and TRBJ2-5; weak D call: TRBD2 (6 bases). CDR1 SGDLS and CDR2 YYNGEE come from the germline V gene. This CDR3 has 15 residues. With 0 bases removed from V and 7 bases from J, the gap between germline ends came to 16 bases. This chain's CDR3 is CASSVGPGAPGTQYF. The CDR3 region has the DNA TGTGCCAGCAGCGTAGGCCCGGGAGCCCCGGGGACCCAGTACTTC.

The chain has TRBV18 and TRBJ2-7, with a weak D call TRBD2 (7 bases). Germline assignment: CDR1 KGHSH and CDR2 LQKENI. The ends were cut back, 3 bases at V and 3 bases at J, with 12 bases in the middle. The CDR3 spans 14 residues. CDR3 DNA sequence: TGTGCCAGCTCACCGGGAGGGGACATCTACGAGCAGTACTTC. It translates to CASSPGGDIYEQYF.

The CDR3, as DNA: TGTGCCAGTCTTTCCCGCAATGAGCAGTTCTTC. It translates to CASLSRNEQFF. V usage is TRBV6-6 and J usage is TRBJ2-1; D is undetermined. Trimming took 9 bases from V and 6 from J, leaving 9 bases between them. Germline values: CDR1 MNHNY, CDR2 SVGAGI (reference sequence). This CDR3 is 11 amino acids long.

A word on this clonotype: This may be a read error: a much more frequent sequence differs by one nucleotide. The chain carries TRBV7-2 and TRBJ2-3; D might be TRBD2 (6 bases). CDR1 and CDR2 from the germline V gene are SGHTA and FQGNSA. The CDR3 runs to 14 residues. CDR3 DNA: TGTGCCAGCAGCGTAGCGGATAGCGGTAGAGACGCGTATTTT. It specifies CASSVADSGRDAYF.

This clonotype has more than one count but fewer than ten. The chain has TRBV3-1 and TRBJ2-4; D remains ambiguous. The CDR3 has 12 residues. Trimming removed 0 bases at V and 3 bases at J, with 0 bases between. The germline CDR1 and CDR2 sequences are LGHDT and YNNKEL (reference sequence). The CDR3 protein is CASSQDKNIQYF. The CDR3 coding sequence is TGTGCCAGCAGCCAAGACAAAAACATTCAGTACTTC. The whole variable domain, filled in from reference TRBV3-1 and TRBJ2-4, reads DTAVSQTPKYLVTQMGNDKSIKCEQNLGHDTMYWYKQDSKKFLKIMFSYNNKELIINETVPNRFSPKSPDKAHLNLHINSLELGDSAVYFCASSQDKNIQYFGAGTRLSVL.

This sequence joins TRBV29-1 and TRBJ2-5; D might be TRBD1 or TRBD2, each matching 5 bases. The last part of the DNA fits TRBJ2-7 better; the J call may be wrong. This CDR3 has 18 residues. Germline values: CDR1 SQVTM, CDR2 ANQGSEA. The CDR3 DNA is TGCAGCGCCCTGGGAAAGGCAGGGTCGAGGGGATACCTTGGCGAGCAGTACTTC. Translation gives CSALGKAGSRGYLGEQYF.

This chain uses TRBV6-4 with TRBJ1-6, with D hard to call. Between the trimmed V and J ends, which lost 3 bases and 5 bases, there was a span of 11 bases. CDR3 length: 15 residues. Looked up from germline, CDR1 is MRHNA and CDR2 is SNTAGT. CDR3 loop: CASSDAGWNNSPLHF. In nucleotides, the CDR3 is TGTGCCAGCAGTGATGCGGGCTGGAATAATTCACCCCTCCACTTT.

The chain employs TRBV7-6 and TRBJ2-1; the match to TRBD2 covers 8 bases. The CDR3 is made up of 16 amino acids. V was pared by 6 bases and J by 5 bases, with 12 bases of the junction left unmatched. Germline CDR1 SGHVS, CDR2 FNYEAQ. The CDR3: CASSSQGAGGHNEQFF. The DNA for the CDR3 is TGTGCCAGCAGTTCTCAAGGGGCGGGAGGCCACAATGAGCAGTTCTTC.

This clonotype was detected only a few times. The V call is TRBV10-3, the J call TRBJ1-2, with 7 bases identical to TRBD1. The J segment lost 5 bases and the V segment lost 3 bases, leaving 15 bases of the junction unmatched. Germline-derived CDR1 and CDR2 are ENHRY and SYGVKD. The CDR3 has 17 residues. CDR3 region: CAISDLSLTGRQYGYTF. CDR3 sequence (DNA): TGTGCCATCAGTGACCTATCCTTGACAGGGCGTCAATATGGCTACACCTTC.

The genes are TRBV14 and TRBJ2-7; 7 bases agree with TRBD2. The CDR3 is 15 residues long. Germline CDR1 reads SGHDN; CDR2 reads FVKESK. Losses at the gene ends were 3 bases for V and 10 bases for J; bases not matched to a gene: 15. In nucleotides, the CDR3 is TGTGCCAGCAGCCAGCCGGGACTGAACGGGAGGTTCCAGTACTTC. Protein product: CASSQPGLNGRFQYF.

The chain has TRBV2 and TRBJ1-5; D might be TRBD1 (6 bases). CDR1 is SNHLY, CDR2 FYNNEI, per germline. V was cut by 4 bases and J by 9 bases, with 13 bases left in between. This CDR3 is built from 13 residues. The chain's CDR3 is CASSGTGKRPQHF. In DNA form, the CDR3 reads TGTGCCAGCAGTGGTACAGGGAAACGGCCCCAGCATTTT.

The J gene is TRBJ2-4, the V gene TRBV14; D is unclear. Trimming shortened V by 7 bases and J by 6 bases, and 16 bases separated the two germline ends. This CDR3 contains 14 residues. Germline assignment: CDR1 SGHDN and CDR2 FVKESK. In DNA, the CDR3 is TGTGCCAGCAACCCCTCCGAAGACGGAAACATTCAGTACTTC. Its translation is CASNPSEDGNIQYF.